This T cell receptor (beta chain) is drawn from a study of blood T cells in healthy people across ages. Donors gave ten milliliters of peripheral blood apiece. Per sample, no less than 6 micrograms of total RNA were extracted. Together with a sample-barcoded 5' primer, a J-beta primer mix was included in a second PCR lasting roughly 6 to 12 cycles. TCRdb reprocessed the 5' RACE reads via MiXCR and lists one record per CDR3 protein. This table has 800,000 to 950,000 distinct CDR3 sequences, under 35% appearing once. CDR1 and CDR2 from the germline V gene are MNHEY and SVGAGI. The V gene end was trimmed by 0 bases and the J gene end by 9 bases; junction bases not matched to a gene: 5. The CDR3 length is 14 residues. In this sample, this clonotype turned up a few times. The same data also went into a second study, on T cells of mothers and their children. Per that study: Using around 1.4 ug per 15 ul, all extracted RNA underwent cDNA synthesis. Mothers yielded over 8.5 million CDR3 reads, children about 3 million each.

This chain connects TRBV6-5 to TRBJ1-5, with TRBD1 identical over 7 bases. The sequence was collected from a woman aged 40-49 years in good health. Sequenced material: blood. CDR3 DNA sequence: TGTGCCAGCAGTTACTCACAGGGGAGGGGGCCCCAGCATTTT. Translation: CASSYSQGRGPQHF.